This note documents a single TCR beta chain sequence. The antigen remains unidentified. V lost 1 base to trimming and J lost 3 bases, with 16 bases between them. The CDR3 runs to 16 residues. Germline V gene sequence: CDR1 SGHVS, CDR2 FNYEAQ. The entry originates in a study of shared clonotypes between healthy human individuals. Regarding the study as a whole: Between several donors, naive CD4 clonotypes were shared at a level of approximately 5%.

It was around 220 ng DNA, around 32,000 T cell genomes, that sorted-subset replicate PCRs used. Clones were sequenced by immunoSEQ multiplex PCR, and TCRdb holds only the in-frame ones, with some missing. This table holds over 1.4 million clones, approximately 96% found once. The TCR sequence derives from a young man in good health. The sample was naive CD4+ T cells sorted from blood. Described subset: CD45RA+ positively selected. The rearrangement links TRBV7-6 to TRBJ2-7; D is perhaps TRBD1 or TRBD2 (6 bases each). CDR3 DNA: TGTGCCAGCAGCTTAGACACGGGCAGGGGAGGCTACGAGCAGTACTTC. Its protein is CASSLDTGRGGYEQYF.